The sample holds many counts of the clone carrying this T cell receptor beta chain. The data belong to a study of T cells in Graves' hyperthyroidism and ophthalmopathy. The CDR3 has 12 amino acids. With V trimmed by 4 bases and J by 1 base, 0 bases remained unmatched. Germline CDR1 SQVTM, CDR2 ANQGSEA. TCR beta CDR3 regions were amplified from RNA transcripts. RT-PCR in the first round (using the HTBI primer set) targeted the TCR CDR3. MiXCR, applied by TCRdb to the multiplex PCR reads, yields one record per CDR3 protein. The sample records a few hundred thousand distinct CDR3 sequences, roughly a sixth being singletons.

The chain recombines TRBV29-1 with TRBJ1-1; 7 bases are shared with TRBD1. Source material: blood. The sequence was obtained from a woman between 18 and 29 years old with Graves' ophthalmopathy. CDR3 bases: TGCAGCGTTGGGACAGGGAACACTGAAGCTTTCTTT. Translation gives CSVGTGNTEAFF.